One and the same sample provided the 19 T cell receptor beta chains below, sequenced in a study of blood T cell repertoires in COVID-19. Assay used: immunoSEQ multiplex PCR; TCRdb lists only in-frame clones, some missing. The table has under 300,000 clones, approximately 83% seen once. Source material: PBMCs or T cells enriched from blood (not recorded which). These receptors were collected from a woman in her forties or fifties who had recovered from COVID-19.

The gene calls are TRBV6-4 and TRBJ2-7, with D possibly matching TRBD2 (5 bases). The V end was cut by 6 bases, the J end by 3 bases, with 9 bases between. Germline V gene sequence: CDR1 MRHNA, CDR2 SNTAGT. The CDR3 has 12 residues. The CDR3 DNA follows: TGTGCCAGCAGCTTAGGGAGCTACGAGCAGTACTTC. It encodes CASSLGSYEQYF.

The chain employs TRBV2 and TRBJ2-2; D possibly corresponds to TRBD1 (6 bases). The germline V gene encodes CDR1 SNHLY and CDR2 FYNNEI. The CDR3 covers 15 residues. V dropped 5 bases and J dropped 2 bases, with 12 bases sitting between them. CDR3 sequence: CASSTGTTNTGELFF. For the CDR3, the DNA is TGTGCCAGCAGTACCGGGACAACTAACACCGGGGAGCTGTTTTTT.

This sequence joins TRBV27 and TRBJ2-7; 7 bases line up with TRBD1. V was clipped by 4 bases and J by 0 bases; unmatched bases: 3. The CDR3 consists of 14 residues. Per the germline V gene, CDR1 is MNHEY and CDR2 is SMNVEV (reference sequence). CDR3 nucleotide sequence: TGTGCCAGCAGTTCATGGGACAGCTCCTACGAGCAGTACTTC. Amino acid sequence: CASSSWDSSYEQYF.

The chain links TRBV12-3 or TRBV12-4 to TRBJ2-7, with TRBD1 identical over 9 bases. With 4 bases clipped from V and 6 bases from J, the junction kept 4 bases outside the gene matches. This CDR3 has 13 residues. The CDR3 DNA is TGTGCCAGCAGTTGGGGACAGGGTACCGAGCAGTACTTC. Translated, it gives CASSWGQGTEQYF.

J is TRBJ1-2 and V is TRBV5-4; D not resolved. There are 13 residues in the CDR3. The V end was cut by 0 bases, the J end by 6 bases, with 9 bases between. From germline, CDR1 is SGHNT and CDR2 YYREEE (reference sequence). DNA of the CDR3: TGTGCCAGCAGCTTGGATGGCGGTAATGGCTACACCTTC. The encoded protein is CASSLDGGNGYTF.

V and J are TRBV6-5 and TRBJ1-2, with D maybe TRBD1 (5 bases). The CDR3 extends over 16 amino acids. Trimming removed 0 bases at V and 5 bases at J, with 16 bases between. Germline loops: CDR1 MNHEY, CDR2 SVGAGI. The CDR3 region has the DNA TGTGCCAGCAGTTACTCGAAGGGCAGGGTCATATATGGCTACACCTTC. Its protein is CASSYSKGRVIYGYTF.

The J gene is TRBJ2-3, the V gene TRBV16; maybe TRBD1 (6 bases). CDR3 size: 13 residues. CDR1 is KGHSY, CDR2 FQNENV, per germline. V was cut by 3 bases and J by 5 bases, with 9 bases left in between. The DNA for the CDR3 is TGTGCCAGCAGCCAGAACAGGGAAGATACGCAGTATTTT. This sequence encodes CASSQNREDTQYF.

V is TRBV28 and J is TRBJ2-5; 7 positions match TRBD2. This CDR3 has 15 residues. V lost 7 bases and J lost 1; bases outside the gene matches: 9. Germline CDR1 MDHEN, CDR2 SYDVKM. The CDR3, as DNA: TGTGCCAGCATTACTGGGAGGGGACCCCAAGAGACCCAGTACTTC. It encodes CASITGRGPQETQYF.

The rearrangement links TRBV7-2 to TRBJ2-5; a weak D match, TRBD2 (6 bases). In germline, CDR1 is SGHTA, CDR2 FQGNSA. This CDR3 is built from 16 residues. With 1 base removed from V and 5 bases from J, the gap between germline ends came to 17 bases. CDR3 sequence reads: CASSLGEENSPETQYF. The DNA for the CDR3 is TGTGCCAGCAGCTTAGGGGAGGAAAATTCCCCGGAGACCCAGTACTTC.

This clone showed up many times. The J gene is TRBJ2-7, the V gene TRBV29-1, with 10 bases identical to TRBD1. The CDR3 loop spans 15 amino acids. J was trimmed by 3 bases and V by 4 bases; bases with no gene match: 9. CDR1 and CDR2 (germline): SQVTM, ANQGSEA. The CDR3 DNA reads TGCAGCGTTGGGGGCGGGACAGGGGTGAGCTACGAGCAGTACTTC. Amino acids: CSVGGGTGVSYEQYF.

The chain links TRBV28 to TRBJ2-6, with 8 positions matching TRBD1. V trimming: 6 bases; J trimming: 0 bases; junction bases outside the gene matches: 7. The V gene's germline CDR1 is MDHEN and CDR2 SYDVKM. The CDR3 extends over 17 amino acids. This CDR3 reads CASSRTGLISGANVLTF. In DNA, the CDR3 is TGTGCCAGCAGCAGGACAGGGCTGATCTCTGGGGCCAACGTCCTGACTTTC.

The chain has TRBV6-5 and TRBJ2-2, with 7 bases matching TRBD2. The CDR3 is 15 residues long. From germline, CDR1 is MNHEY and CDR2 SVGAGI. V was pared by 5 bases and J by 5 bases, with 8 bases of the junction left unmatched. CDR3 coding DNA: TGTGCCAGCAGTCGTTTCGGGGAGGGGACCGGGGAGCTGTTTTTT. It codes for CASSRFGEGTGELFF.

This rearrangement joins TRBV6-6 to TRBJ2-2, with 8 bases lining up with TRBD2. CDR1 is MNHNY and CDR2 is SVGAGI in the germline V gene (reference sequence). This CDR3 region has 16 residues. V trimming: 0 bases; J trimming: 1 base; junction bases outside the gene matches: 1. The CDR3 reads CASSYSAGGNTGELFF. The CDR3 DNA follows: TGTGCCAGCAGTTACTCTGCGGGAGGGAACACCGGGGAGCTGTTTTTT.

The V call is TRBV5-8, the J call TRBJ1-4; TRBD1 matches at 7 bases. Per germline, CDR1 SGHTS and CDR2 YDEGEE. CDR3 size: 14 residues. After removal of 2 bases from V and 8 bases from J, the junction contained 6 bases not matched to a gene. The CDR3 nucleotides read TGTGCCAGCAGCTTCCGGGACAGAAGCGAAAAACTGTTTTTT. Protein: CASSFRDRSEKLFF.

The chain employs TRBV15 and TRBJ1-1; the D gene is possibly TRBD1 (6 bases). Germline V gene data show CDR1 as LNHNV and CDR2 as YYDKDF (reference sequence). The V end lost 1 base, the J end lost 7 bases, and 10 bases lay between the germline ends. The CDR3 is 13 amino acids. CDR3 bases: TGTGCCACCAGCAGAGTACAGGACAGTGAAGCTTTCTTT. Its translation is CATSRVQDSEAFF.

The CDR3 coding sequence is TGTGCCAGCAGTCCCTCGATGACTAGCGGGATTGGCAATGAGCAGTTCTTC. Encoded protein: CASSPSMTSGIGNEQFF. The chain has TRBV2 and TRBJ2-1, with 11 bases lining up with TRBD2. The CDR3 totals 17 residues. Germline lookup yields CDR1 SNHLY and CDR2 FYNNEI. J lost 6 bases, V lost 5 bases, and 12 bases had no gene match.

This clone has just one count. The chain's CDR3 is CASSPLSGGSNQPQHF. Here the CDR3 DNA reads TGCGCCAGCAGCCCATTGTCAGGGGGAAGCAATCAGCCCCAGCATTTT. V is TRBV4-1 and J is TRBJ1-5; 7 nucleotides line up with TRBD1. There are 16 residues in the CDR3. Germline V CDR1 and CDR2: MGHRA, YSYEKL. Trimming at V came to 4 bases and at J to 1 base, leaving 7 bases not matched to a gene.

The CDR3 region is CASSRDFSSYEQYF. The CDR3, as DNA: TGTGCCAGCAGCCGGGACTTTAGCTCCTACGAGCAGTACTTC. V is TRBV7-9 and J is TRBJ2-7; D is perhaps TRBD2 (6 bases). The length of the CDR3 is 14 residues. Germline V gene data show CDR1 as SEHNR and CDR2 as FQNEAQ (reference sequence). The V gene lost 5 bases and the J gene lost 0 bases, with 11 bases spanning the gap.

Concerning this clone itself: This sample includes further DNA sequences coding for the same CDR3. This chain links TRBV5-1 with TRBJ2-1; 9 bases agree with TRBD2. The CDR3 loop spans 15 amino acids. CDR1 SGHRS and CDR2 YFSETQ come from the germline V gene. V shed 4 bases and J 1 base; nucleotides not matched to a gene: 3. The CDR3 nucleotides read TGCGCCAGCAGCCAAGCGGGAGGATCCTACAATGAGCAGTTCTTC. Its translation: CASSQAGGSYNEQFF.